This T cell receptor beta chain was recorded in a study of early T cells in non-severe SARS-CoV-2 infection. This clonotype was seen only a few times. The V gene end was trimmed by 6 bases and the J gene end by 0 bases; junction bases not matched to a gene: 11. Germline assignment: CDR1 SGHRS and CDR2 YFSETQ. CDR3 size: 16 residues. TCRdb itself ran the 5' RACE reads through MiXCR, one entry per CDR3 protein. The sample has tens of thousands of distinct CDR3 sequences, approximately 14% seen once. Sequenced sample: whole blood. The chain joins TRBV5-1 to TRBJ2-7; 8 bases match TRBD1. The sequence was collected from an adult who was a healthcare worker with PCR-confirmed SARS-CoV-2 infection or an uninfected control (not recorded which). CDR3 amino acids: CASTDRGPPSSYEQYF. The DNA for the CDR3 is TGCGCCAGCACCGACAGGGGCCCCCCAAGCTCCTACGAGCAGTACTTC.